These 8 T cell receptor beta chains share one sample of origin, sequenced in a study of regulatory T cells in long-lasting Graves disease. Construction of the TCR beta libraries employed iRepertoire HTBI primers in conjunction with Arm-PCR of CDR3 regions. TCRdb analysed the multiplex PCR reads with MiXCR anew, one entry per CDR3 protein. The sample includes roughly 500,000 distinct CDR3 sequences, approximately 13% of them seen just once. Time point specified: newly diagnosed GD, antithyroid drugs for less than 3 months. There was RNA extracted from PBMCs, and the TCR library was made from it. These data were likewise used in another study, on T cells in Graves' hyperthyroidism and ophthalmopathy.

Here the sequenced sample was peripheral blood mononuclear cells (PBMCs), taken at new diagnosis, from a patient treated with antithyroid drugs. These receptors were taken from a man younger than 45 with Graves disease.

This clonotype was detected ten times or more. The chain has TRBV25-1 and TRBJ2-3; 8 nucleotides match TRBD1. The ends lost 5 bases at V and 4 bases at J; junction bases unmatched: 11. In germline, CDR1 is MGHDK, CDR2 SYGVNS. CDR3 length: 16 amino acids. The CDR3 reads CASSSMTGVVADTQYF. The DNA for the CDR3 is TGTGCCAGCAGTTCCATGACAGGGGTTGTCGCAGATACGCAGTATTTT.

This clonotype was detected ten times or more. Sequence at one end of the junction differs from germline and may be a read error. The CDR3 DNA is TGTGCCAGCAGTAAGACAGATTCCGGAACCGGGGAGCTGTTTTTT. Translation gives CASSKTDSGTGELFF. The chain links TRBV5-1 to TRBJ2-2; possibly TRBD1 for D (5 bases). This CDR3 comprises 15 residues. Germline V gene sequence: CDR1 SGHRS, CDR2 YFSETQ.

This clonotype was counted at least ten times. This chain uses TRBV28 with TRBJ1-2; a weak D match, TRBD1 (5 bases). Trimming took off 6 bases at V and 8 bases at J, with 13 bases between the two ends. This CDR3 contains 12 residues. CDR1 and CDR2 (germline): MDHEN, SYDVKM. The CDR3: CASSGGDSGYTF. CDR3 nucleotide sequence: TGTGCCAGCAGCGGGGGAGATTCGGGCTACACCTTC.

The chain employs TRBV12-3 or TRBV12-4 and TRBJ1-1; D ambiguous. The CDR3 has 13 amino acids. V lost 9 bases and J 1 base, leaving 12 bases between the germline ends. The CDR3 protein is CASRLTSNTEAFF. Written as DNA, the CDR3 is TGTGCCAGTCGACTAACTTCGAACACTGAAGCTTTCTTT.

This chain connects TRBV27 to TRBJ2-2; no clear D. The CDR3 runs to 16 residues. The germline V gene encodes CDR1 MNHEY and CDR2 SMNVEV (reference sequence). Trimming shortened V by 8 bases and J by 0 bases, and 16 bases separated the two germline ends. CDR3 region: CASSKSLGSNTGELFF. CDR3 coding DNA: TGTGCCAGCTCCAAGAGCTTAGGGTCGAACACCGGGGAGCTGTTTTTT.

Turning to this clonotype: Germline is not matched at one junction end, which may reflect a read error. This chain uses TRBV27 with TRBJ2-4, with TRBD1 as a possible D gene (6 bases). The CDR3 is 14 residues long. The V gene's germline CDR1 is MNHEY and CDR2 SMNVEV (reference sequence). CDR3 nucleotides: TGTGCCGGCAGCCCCAGGGGAGCCAAAAACATTCAGTACTTC. It encodes CAGSPRGAKNIQYF.

This rearrangement joins TRBV29-1 to TRBJ2-2; maybe TRBD2 (6 bases). The V gene lost 7 bases and the J gene lost 0 bases, with 12 bases spanning the gap. Germline values: CDR1 SQVTM, CDR2 ANQGSEA. The CDR3 consists of 14 residues. The CDR3 reads CSGRDSANTGELFF. Here the CDR3 DNA reads TGCAGCGGGCGGGACTCGGCGAACACCGGGGAGCTGTTTTTT.

This clonotype was observed many times. J is TRBJ2-3 and V is TRBV29-1; TRBD1 aligns across 7 bases. V trimming: 8 bases; J trimming: 5 bases; junction bases outside the gene matches: 13. The CDR3 covers 14 residues. CDR1 is SQVTM and CDR2 is ANQGSEA in the germline V gene. CDR3 loop: CSMPDRALGDTQYF. For the CDR3, the DNA is TGCAGCATGCCCGACAGGGCGTTGGGAGATACGCAGTATTTT.